This T cell receptor (beta chain) was sequenced during a study of spatial heterogeneity in lung cancer. Described time point: blood at routine non-recurrence follow-up after resection. TCRdb re-derived calls from the 5' RACE reads in MiXCR, one entry per CDR3 protein. The data contain 30,000 to 40,000 distinct CDR3 sequences, approximately 8% of them singletons. This clonotype was seen ten or more times. Germline V lookup: CDR1 MNHEY, CDR2 SVGEGT. The CDR3 contains 12 residues. V lost 5 bases and J lost 9, with 11 bases in between. This TCR came from a male donor with early-stage non-small cell lung cancer. Sequencing used PBMCs, obtained at follow-up. The V and J genes are TRBV6-2 or TRBV6-3 and TRBJ2-1, with unresolved D. CDR3 bases: TGTGCCAGCAGTCCAAGGGTTAGTGAGCAGTTCTTC. Its protein product is CASSPRVSEQFF.